This TCR beta chain was captured by sequencing in a study of blood T cell repertoires in COVID-19 (TCRdb year 2020). Regarding the study in general: The collaborator samples originated in the United States, Italy and Spain and spanned the acute and convalescent phases of COVID-19. The repertoires were released in a freely available public database intended as a resource for research on the immune response to SARS-CoV-2. The material from the prospective study consisted of cDNA or gDNA derived from T cells, B-cell-depleted T cells, or PBMCs. The samples were drawn from two sources: the first 160 participants of the ongoing ImmuneRACE study, and about 1,300 subjects contributed by 6 global collaborators. HLA class I and class II types, where available, came from metadata supplied by the sample provider rather than from assay-based typing. Deeply sampled blood TCRbeta repertoires from subjects exposed to, actively infected with, or recovered from COVID-19 were included in the dataset. Nearly every sample came with metadata listing a de-identified subject ID, COVID-19 status, age in years and sex. General findings and caveats noted by the study authors: The amount of clinical and demographic metadata varied by source and participant and was provided uncurated.

In the case of this clone: Its antigen target is currently unknown. Within one base of it there is no much larger clone, and no base qualities were kept.

Taken from the germline V gene (reference sequence), the CDR1 and CDR2 loops are SEHNR and FQNEAQ. At the junction V is shortened by 4 bases and J by 0 bases, with 7 bases in between. The CDR3 starts with the cysteine, ends with the phenylalanine, and has 15 residues. Only the CDR3 part of the read is kept: 45 bases, read in frame from the first base. TCRbeta CDR3 regions were amplified from genomic DNA using the immunoSEQ Assay, a bias-controlled multiplex PCR. In the original analysis: Nucleated cell counts per sample were estimated from amplification of reference gene primers within the assay. To quantify the absolute abundance of each unique TCRbeta CDR3 rearrangement, sequence reads were collapsed and filtered. For each sample, productive Simpson clonality was calculated as the square root of Simpson's diversity index over productive rearrangements. TCRdb's version of the immuneACCESS table is confined to in-frame rearrangements and falls short of the full clone set. An unresolved V gene accounts for under half of the shortfall where checked; the remainder is of unknown origin. That table is the source of V, J and clone size, and D and trimming were worked out from the DNA. Within this sample are roughly 160,000 clones, with 65% to 90% of them counted one time only. Of the sample, roughly 8.2% falls within the top ten clones.

Collaborating institutions collected whole blood in K2EDTA tubes following their own protocols. For TCRbeta analysis, collaborators shipped samples as frozen whole blood, isolated PBMCs, or DNA extracted from either of those sample types. The chain employs TRBV7-9 and TRBJ2-6; possibly the D gene is TRBD1, per 5 matching bases. The sequence derives from a man aged 55 to 69 with acute or convalescent COVID-19. Input material: peripheral blood. Here the CDR3 is given as CASSSGISGANVLTF. The DNA reads TGTGCCAGCAGCTCAGGGATCTCTGGGGCCAACGTCCTGACTTTC.